These T cell receptor beta chains were read from a single sample in a study of beta chain features in type 1 diabetes. Data came from immunoSEQ multiplex PCR; TCRdb stores just in-frame clones and leaves some out. The sample holds 600,000 to 750,000 clones, around an eighth seen once. Material: naive CD4+ T cells from blood. These receptors were collected from a man aged 25 to 40 with type 1 diabetes. Each CDR3 is given with its conserved first and last residue. The D gene is left open where the match is weak. The size of a clone is reported for some rows only, either as once, few or many, or as a class for expanded clones.

d_call: TRBD1; v_call: TRBV28; j_call: TRBJ2-5; clone_size: few; cdr3_nt: TGTGCCACCCAAGGAGGGACAGGGGGCTCAGAGACCCAGTACTTC; cdr3_aa: CATQGGTGGSETQYF
d_call: TRBD1; v_call: TRBV5-6; j_call: TRBJ1-6; clone_size: NA; cdr3_nt: TGTGCCAGCAGCTGGGGACAGGGGAATAATTCACCCCTCCACTTT; cdr3_aa: CASSWGQGNNSPLHF
d_call: NA; v_call: TRBV5-1; j_call: TRBJ2-3; clone_size: NA; cdr3_nt: TGCGCCAGCAGAATCGCCCCGCTCGGTCCAGATACGCAGTATTTT; cdr3_aa: CASRIAPLGPDTQYF
d_call: NA; v_call: TRBV4-3; j_call: TRBJ2-6; clone_size: NA; cdr3_nt: TGCGCCAGCAGCCCTGAAGAGTCCGGGGCCAACGTCCTGACTTTC; cdr3_aa: CASSPEESGANVLTF
d_call: NA; v_call: TRBV2; j_call: TRBJ1-1; clone_size: few; cdr3_nt: TGTGCCAGCAAAAGCACTGAAGCTTTCTTT; cdr3_aa: CASKSTEAFF
d_call: NA; v_call: TRBV4-3; j_call: TRBJ2-1; clone_size: few; cdr3_nt: TGCGCCAGCAGCCAAGATCTCCAGCACTCTCGCAATGAGCAGTTCTTC; cdr3_aa: CASSQDLQHSRNEQFF
d_call: NA; v_call: TRBV20-1; j_call: TRBJ2-5; clone_size: few; cdr3_nt: TGCAGTGCCGTTGAGATGGAGACCCAGTACTTC; cdr3_aa: CSAVEMETQYF
d_call: NA; v_call: TRBV25-1; j_call: TRBJ1-2; clone_size: few; cdr3_nt: TGTGCCAGCAGTGAAGACAGCTATGGCTACACCTTC; cdr3_aa: CASSEDSYGYTF
d_call: NA; v_call: TRBV7-2; j_call: TRBJ1-3; clone_size: NA; cdr3_nt: TGTGCCAGCAGCTTGAAGGGGGGTTCTGGAAACACCATATATTTT; cdr3_aa: CASSLKGGSGNTIYF
d_call: NA; v_call: TRBV6-1; j_call: TRBJ1-2; clone_size: few; cdr3_nt: TGTGCCAGCAGTGATATGGAACTATATGGCTACACCTTC; cdr3_aa: CASSDMELYGYTF
d_call: NA; v_call: TRBV5-1; j_call: TRBJ1-2; clone_size: NA; cdr3_nt: TGCGCCAGTAAGTTCCAGGGGAGCTATGGCTACACCTTC; cdr3_aa: CASKFQGSYGYTF
d_call: TRBD1; v_call: TRBV28; j_call: TRBJ1-2; clone_size: NA; cdr3_nt: TGTGCCAGCAGTTCCACGACAGGGGGCGGCTATGGCTACACCTTC; cdr3_aa: CASSSTTGGGYGYTF
d_call: NA; v_call: TRBV5-6; j_call: TRBJ1-2; clone_size: few; cdr3_nt: TGTGCCAGCAGCTTTAACGGCGAATGCACCTTC; cdr3_aa: CASSFNGECTF
d_call: NA; v_call: TRBV14; j_call: TRBJ2-7; clone_size: few; cdr3_nt: TGTGCCAGCAGCCCCACAAGGGGACAGCAGTACTTC; cdr3_aa: CASSPTRGQQYF
d_call: TRBD2; v_call: TRBV7-2; j_call: TRBJ2-3; clone_size: few; cdr3_nt: TGTGCCAGCAGCTTAAGAGTCCGGGGGGGCGATACGCAGTATTTT; cdr3_aa: CASSLRVRGGDTQYF
d_call: NA; v_call: TRBV7-2; j_call: TRBJ2-7; clone_size: few; cdr3_nt: TGTGCCAGCAGCGGGGACGTGAGCTCCTACGAGCAGTACTTC; cdr3_aa: CASSGDVSSYEQYF
d_call: TRBD1; v_call: TRBV5-6; j_call: TRBJ2-2; clone_size: NA; cdr3_nt: TGTGCCAGCAGCCCCAACGACAGGGTCCGAAGAACCGGGGAGCTGTTTTTT; cdr3_aa: CASSPNDRVRRTGELFF
d_call: NA; v_call: TRBV9; j_call: TRBJ1-1; clone_size: few; cdr3_nt: TGTGCCAGCAGCACCCGAGGGGTGCGCTGGGATGAAGCTTTCTTT; cdr3_aa: CASSTRGVRWDEAFF
d_call: NA; v_call: TRBV11-2; j_call: TRBJ1-3; clone_size: NA; cdr3_nt: TGTGCCAGCAGCTCCCACCCGGGAGGTTCTGGAAACACCATATATTTT; cdr3_aa: CASSSHPGGSGNTIYF
d_call: TRBD2; v_call: TRBV5-1; j_call: TRBJ2-3; clone_size: NA; cdr3_nt: TGCGCCAGCCACGGCGGCGGGGGGAACACAGATACGCAGTATTTT; cdr3_aa: CASHGGGGNTDTQYF
d_call: NA; v_call: TRBV5-6; j_call: TRBJ2-3; clone_size: few; cdr3_nt: TGTGCCAGCAGCTTACAGGGAACGCAGTATTTT; cdr3_aa: CASSLQGTQYF
d_call: NA; v_call: TRBV4-1; j_call: TRBJ2-1; clone_size: NA; cdr3_nt: TGCGCCAGCAGCCTTATCCGGGGTGAGCAGTTCTTC; cdr3_aa: CASSLIRGEQFF
d_call: TRBD1; v_call: TRBV7-2; j_call: TRBJ2-1; clone_size: few; cdr3_nt: TGTGCCAGCAGGCGGACAGGGGGCAATGAGCAGTTCTTC; cdr3_aa: CASRRTGGNEQFF
d_call: TRBD1; v_call: TRBV14; j_call: TRBJ2-1; clone_size: NA; cdr3_nt: TGTGCCAGCAGCCAGACAGGGGGCCGCCCCTACAATGAGCAGTTCTTC; cdr3_aa: CASSQTGGRPYNEQFF
d_call: TRBD2; v_call: TRBV7-2; j_call: TRBJ2-1; clone_size: few; cdr3_nt: TGTGCCAGCAGCTTTAGCGGGGGGGAATACAATGAGCAGTTCTTC; cdr3_aa: CASSFSGGEYNEQFF
d_call: NA; v_call: TRBV30; j_call: TRBJ2-2; clone_size: NA; cdr3_nt: TGTGCCTGGAGTCGAGGGGCGCACACCGGGGAGCTGTTTTTT; cdr3_aa: CAWSRGAHTGELFF
d_call: NA; v_call: TRBV10-3; j_call: TRBJ2-1; clone_size: NA; cdr3_nt: TGTGCCATCAGTGATATTGGTTCTTATGAGCAGTTCTTC; cdr3_aa: CAISDIGSYEQFF
d_call: TRBD2; v_call: TRBV10-3; j_call: TRBJ2-1; clone_size: NA; cdr3_nt: TGTGCCATCAGTGGCAACGGGGGGGCCCCCAATGAGCAGTTCTTC; cdr3_aa: CAISGNGGAPNEQFF
d_call: NA; v_call: TRBV4-2; j_call: TRBJ1-4; clone_size: few; cdr3_nt: TGTGCCAGCAGCCAACCACAGGGCGGCATTGGTAAACTGTTTTTT; cdr3_aa: CASSQPQGGIGKLFF
d_call: TRBD1; v_call: TRBV25-1; j_call: TRBJ1-6; clone_size: NA; cdr3_nt: TGTGCCAGCAGTGCCGGACAGGGAGGCAATTCACCCCTCCACTTT; cdr3_aa: CASSAGQGGNSPLHF
d_call: TRBD1; v_call: TRBV6-5; j_call: TRBJ2-7; clone_size: few; cdr3_nt: TGTGCCAGCAGTTACGTGTCAGGGGGAATGGGCGAGCAGTACTTC; cdr3_aa: CASSYVSGGMGEQYF
d_call: NA; v_call: TRBV10-3; j_call: TRBJ1-2; clone_size: few; cdr3_nt: TGTGCCATCACCGGACAGTTGGGCTACACCTTC; cdr3_aa: CAITGQLGYTF
d_call: NA; v_call: TRBV9; j_call: TRBJ1-2; clone_size: once; cdr3_nt: TGTGCCAGCAGCGTAGGTTACAGGGAGATTTCTGGCTACACCTTC; cdr3_aa: CASSVGYREISGYTF
d_call: NA; v_call: TRBV9; j_call: TRBJ1-2; clone_size: NA; cdr3_nt: TGTGCCAGCACCTCCGGGGCAAGCCCTAACTATGGCTACACCTTC; cdr3_aa: CASTSGASPNYGYTF
d_call: NA; v_call: TRBV29-1; j_call: TRBJ1-1; clone_size: few; cdr3_nt: TGCAGCGTTAGCAGGGACTCGAACACTGAAGCTTTCTTT; cdr3_aa: CSVSRDSNTEAFF
d_call: NA; v_call: TRBV9; j_call: TRBJ1-4; clone_size: NA; cdr3_nt: TGTGCCAGCAGCGTTTCTCGAGGAGGTGAAAAACTGTTTTTT; cdr3_aa: CASSVSRGGEKLFF
d_call: TRBD1; v_call: TRBV9; j_call: TRBJ1-2; clone_size: once; cdr3_nt: TGTGCCAGCAGCGGCCGGACAGGCACCTATGGCTACACCTTC; cdr3_aa: CASSGRTGTYGYTF
d_call: NA; v_call: TRBV5-1; j_call: TRBJ1-1; clone_size: NA; cdr3_nt: TGCGCCAGCAGCCCGGTAGGGGGGAAGAACACTGAAGCTTTCTTT; cdr3_aa: CASSPVGGKNTEAFF
d_call: NA; v_call: TRBV30; j_call: TRBJ2-1; clone_size: NA; cdr3_nt: TGTGCCTGGAGTGTAAGCCGGACAAGGAGCTCCTACAATGAGCAGTTCTTC; cdr3_aa: CAWSVSRTRSSYNEQFF
d_call: NA; v_call: TRBV7-2; j_call: TRBJ2-7; clone_size: NA; cdr3_nt: TGTGCCAGCAGCTTAGGTCGCTGGGGGTTCGAGCAGTACTTC; cdr3_aa: CASSLGRWGFEQYF
d_call: TRBD1; v_call: TRBV4-2; j_call: TRBJ2-7; clone_size: few; cdr3_nt: TGTGCCAGCAGCCTCGCTAAGGGACAGGGGCTTGGGGAGCAGTACTTC; cdr3_aa: CASSLAKGQGLGEQYF
d_call: NA; v_call: TRBV18; j_call: TRBJ2-3; clone_size: few; cdr3_nt: TGTGCCAGCTCACCAGAGGGATTAACAGATACGCAGTATTTT; cdr3_aa: CASSPEGLTDTQYF
d_call: TRBD1; v_call: TRBV5-1; j_call: TRBJ2-3; clone_size: few; cdr3_nt: TGCGCCAGCAGCACGGGACAGCCTAGCACAGATACGCAGTATTTT; cdr3_aa: CASSTGQPSTDTQYF
d_call: TRBD1; v_call: TRBV5-1; j_call: TRBJ2-2; clone_size: few; cdr3_nt: TGCGCCAGCAGTTTGGACAGGGAGGTCGGGGAGCTGTTTTTT; cdr3_aa: CASSLDREVGELFF
d_call: NA; v_call: TRBV7-2; j_call: TRBJ2-3; clone_size: NA; cdr3_nt: TGTGCCAGCAGCGATCGAGGGGTTCAAGATACGCAGTATTTT; cdr3_aa: CASSDRGVQDTQYF
d_call: NA; v_call: TRBV13; j_call: TRBJ1-2; clone_size: few; cdr3_nt: TGTGCCAGCAGCTTAAGATCCATTAACTATGGCTACACCTTC; cdr3_aa: CASSLRSINYGYTF
d_call: NA; v_call: TRBV7-9; j_call: TRBJ2-5; clone_size: NA; cdr3_nt: TGTGCCAGCAGCTTAACCTCCCGAGAGACCCAGTACTTC; cdr3_aa: CASSLTSRETQYF
d_call: NA; v_call: TRBV10-3; j_call: TRBJ2-7; clone_size: NA; cdr3_nt: TGTGCCATCAGGAATCAGGGGAACGAGCAGTACTTC; cdr3_aa: CAIRNQGNEQYF